This passage covers 2 T cell receptor beta chains from one sample sequenced in a study of T cell repertoires in cytomegalovirus infection. These TCRs are of unknown antigen specificity. TCRdb independently ran MiXCR on the reads; one entry per CDR3 protein. The table shows 700,000 to 950,000 distinct CDR3 sequences, with about 33% occurring only once. This sample comprised cultured CD8+ T cells from PBMCs, obtained from culture after CMV antigen stimulation. The receptors here all came from a human donor in good health (CMV status not recorded). Some clones in this sample may be carry-over from other donors' samples.

A few counts support this clonotype. V usage is TRBV7-9 and J usage is TRBJ1-1, with 8 bases matching TRBD1. The germline V gene has CDR1 SEHNR and CDR2 FQNEAQ (reference sequence). This CDR3 is built from 17 residues. V dropped 5 bases and J dropped 2; count of bases not matched to a gene: 13. The DNA for the CDR3 is TGTGCCAGCAGCCCCCGGGGCAGGGGGCCCGATAACACTGAAGCTTTCTTT. This codes for CASSPRGRGPDNTEAFF.

This clonotype was counted a few times. This chain uses TRBV11-2 with TRBJ2-7; 9 bases agree with TRBD1. The ends lost 5 bases at V and 3 bases at J; junction bases unmatched: 5. There are 14 residues in the CDR3. The germline gives CDR1 SGHAT, CDR2 FQNNGV. The CDR3 is CASSLWTGDYEQYV. In nucleotides, the CDR3 is TGTGCCAGCAGCCTGTGGACAGGGGACTACGAGCAGTACGTC.